Listed here are 5 T cell receptor beta chains from one sample, sequenced in a study of blood T cell repertoires in COVID-19. Assay used: immunoSEQ multiplex PCR; TCRdb lists only in-frame clones, some missing. The sample lists under 350,000 clones; around 82% were seen once. The sample taken for sequencing was peripheral blood. These TCRs come from a woman in her fifties or sixties who had recovered from COVID-19.

V usage is TRBV7-3 and J usage is TRBJ2-5; tentative D call: TRBD1 (6 bases). V dropped 4 bases and J dropped 6 bases, with 12 bases sitting between them. The CDR3 has 13 residues. Germline assignment: CDR1 SGHTA and CDR2 FQGTGA. The CDR3 nucleotides read TGTGCCAGCAGCTGGGACATTGGACAGACCCAGTACTTC. Its translation: CASSWDIGQTQYF.

The sample holds a few counts of this clone. The DNA of the CDR3 is TGTGCCAGCAGAACTCCCCGTTTGAACACTGAAGCTTTCTTT. Translation: CASRTPRLNTEAFF. The chain uses TRBV6-5 and TRBJ1-1, with unresolved D. The CDR3 contains 14 residues. Trimming left V 6 bases short and J 0 bases short, with 11 bases between. Germline loops: CDR1 MNHEY, CDR2 SVGAGI.

V gene TRBV27 combines with J gene TRBJ1-6, with TRBD1 matching over 7 bases. The length of the CDR3 is 18 residues. Germline CDR1 and CDR2: MNHEY and SMNVEV (reference sequence). V lost 3 bases and J lost 0; bases outside the gene matches: 8. The CDR3: CASSLTGRGRSYNSPLHF. CDR3 DNA: TGTGCCAGCAGTTTGACAGGGAGAGGGCGCTCCTATAATTCACCCCTCCACTTT.

This clone appeared once. The chain links TRBV27 to TRBJ1-2, with 8 bases that match TRBD1. Germline CDR1 reads MNHEY; CDR2 reads SMNVEV (reference sequence). Unmatched junction bases numbered 6, after V lost 3 bases and J lost 0 bases. The CDR3 loop spans 16 amino acids. The CDR3 spells CASSFGTGGANYGYTF. The CDR3 DNA reads as TGTGCCAGCAGTTTCGGTACAGGGGGAGCTAACTATGGCTACACCTTC.

The chain joins TRBV19 to TRBJ2-1; D possibly corresponds to TRBD1 (6 bases). The CDR3 runs 16 residues. Germline V gene lookup returns CDR1 LNHDA and CDR2 SQIVND (reference sequence). V was cut by 6 bases and J by 4 bases, with 19 bases left in between. The CDR3 sequence: CASSRRADSLYNEQFF. CDR3 coding DNA: TGTGCCAGTAGCAGAAGGGCGGACAGTCTGTACAATGAGCAGTTCTTC.